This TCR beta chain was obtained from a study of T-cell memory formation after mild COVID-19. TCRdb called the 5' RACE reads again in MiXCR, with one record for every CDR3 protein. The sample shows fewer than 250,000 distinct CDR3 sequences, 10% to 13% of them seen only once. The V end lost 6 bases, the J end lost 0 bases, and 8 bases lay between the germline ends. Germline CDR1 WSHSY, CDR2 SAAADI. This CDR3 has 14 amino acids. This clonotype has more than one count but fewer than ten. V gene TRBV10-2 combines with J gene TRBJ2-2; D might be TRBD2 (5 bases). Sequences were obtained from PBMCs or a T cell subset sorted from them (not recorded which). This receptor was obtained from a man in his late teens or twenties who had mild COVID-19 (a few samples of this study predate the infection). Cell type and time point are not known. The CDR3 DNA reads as TGCGCCAGCAGCTTGGACTCGAACACCGGGGAGCTGTTTTTT. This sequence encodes CASSLDSNTGELFF.